The T cell receptor (beta chain) described here comes from a study of beta chain features in type 1 diabetes. Across the whole study: No age, gender or cell yield differences were seen between patients and healthy donors. Examined across all samples were approximately 99 million sorted cells. Notes on the study in general: Shorter TCRB CDR3s, moderately but significantly so, marked every one of the four CD4+ subsets in Type 1 diabetes patients.

CD4+ naive, central memory, regulatory and stem cell-like memory subsets were isolated by sorting on CD45RO/CCR7/CD25/CD127/CD95/CD27. The investigators reverse transcribed all of the isolated RNA, so they sequenced expressed TCRB transcripts. Sequenced by immunoSEQ multiplex PCR; TCRdb stores in-frame clones only, minus some. The sample lists roughly 70,000 clones, just under 50% seen once, with roughly 0.7% in the top ten. This CDR3 spans 15 amino acids. The V segment lost 5 bases and the J segment 3 bases; nucleotides outside the gene matches: 7. CDR1 and CDR2 (germline): LNHDA, SQIVND (reference sequence). Remarks on this clone: Its antigen is currently unknown.

The clonotype comes from a man aged 25 to 40 with type 1 diabetes. The chain links TRBV19 to TRBJ2-4, with 7 nucleotides matching TRBD2. Sequencing was done on a sample of central memory CD4+ T cells from blood. The CDR3 reads CASSGGVEVKNIQYF. CDR3 coding DNA: TGTGCCAGTAGTGGGGGGGTTGAGGTCAAAAACATTCAGTACTTC. The variable domain in full, with the rest retrieved from reference TRBV19 and TRBJ2-4, is DGGITQSPKYLFRKEGQNVTLSCEQNLNHDAMYWYRQDPGQGLRLIYYSQIVNDFQKGDIAEGYSVSREKKESFPLTVTSAQKNPTAFYLCASSGGVEVKNIQYFGAGTRLSVL.